Detailed here is one T cell receptor (beta chain). Its antigen is as yet unknown. These data come from a study of Graves' ophthalmopathy and Graves' hyperthyroidism. General study findings and limits: Most expanded clonotypes from thyroid (those above 0.001 frequency) were also found in blood.

The authors amplified TCR beta CDR3 regions from RNA transcripts. Following a first-round RT-PCR that used HTBI primers, a second-round multiplex PCR was carried out. Each CDR3 protein is one row after TCRdb ran MiXCR on the multiplex PCR reads. Found here are hundreds of thousands of distinct CDR3 sequences, over 40% of them singletons; the top ten hold 2.5% to 3.5%. Between the trimmed V and J ends, which lost 3 bases and 4 bases, there was a span of 19 bases. The CDR3 extends over 16 amino acids. The germline gives CDR1 SGHDT, CDR2 YYEEEE. The sample was peripheral blood. The clonotype originates from an adult man with Graves' ophthalmopathy. V usage is TRBV5-6 and J usage is TRBJ2-5; the D gene could be TRBD1 or TRBD2 (5 bases each). CDR3 sequence: CASSSARTSRGETQYF. CDR3 nucleotides: TGTGCCAGCAGCTCCGCCCGGACATCGAGGGGAGAGACCCAGTACTTC. The full variable domain, in which reference TRBV5-6 and TRBJ2-5 provide the parts outside the CDR3, is DAGVTQSPTHLIKTRGQQVTLRCSPKSGHDTVSWYQQALGQGPQFIFQYYEEEERQRGNFPDRFSGHQFPNYSSELNVNALLLGDSALYLCASSSARTSRGETQYFGPGTRLLVL.